This T cell receptor (beta chain) is from a study of cytotoxic CD8 clonotypes in ibrutinib-treated CLL. For the study at large: Response samples followed a median around 12 months of treatment, range 6 to 36.

Sequencing used immunoSEQ multiplex PCR; TCRdb keeps in-frame clones, though not all of them. Among about 270,000 clones listed, roughly four fifths were seen once. Deletions cut 0 bases from V and 2 bases from J, with 8 bases between. This CDR3 spans 14 amino acids. The V gene's germline CDR1 is SGHRS and CDR2 YFSETQ. About this clone itself: The antigen is undetermined.

Study results and caveats: Increased clonality at ibrutinib response gave way to a return toward baseline at progression. Exceeding age-matched healthy donors, baseline clonality also tracked the counts of circulating CD8+ T cells. With treatment, public clonotypes, which were uncommon, either contracted or remained stable.

This material consisted of PBMCs, taken at disease progression, from a patient treated with ibrutinib. The rearrangement links TRBV5-1 to TRBJ2-5; D is unclear. The sequence was obtained from a human donor with chronic lymphocytic leukemia. CDR3 sequence (DNA): TGCGCCAGCAGCTTGGTTCCGAGACAAGAGACCCAGTACTTC. Translated: CASSLVPRQETQYF. Complete variable domain (other parts from reference TRBV5-1 and TRBJ2-5): KAGVTQTPRYLIKTRGQQVTLSCSPISGHRSVSWYQQTPGQGLQFLFEYFSETQRNKGNFPGRFSGRQFSNSRSEMNVSTLELGDSALYLCASSLVPRQETQYFGPGTRLLVL.